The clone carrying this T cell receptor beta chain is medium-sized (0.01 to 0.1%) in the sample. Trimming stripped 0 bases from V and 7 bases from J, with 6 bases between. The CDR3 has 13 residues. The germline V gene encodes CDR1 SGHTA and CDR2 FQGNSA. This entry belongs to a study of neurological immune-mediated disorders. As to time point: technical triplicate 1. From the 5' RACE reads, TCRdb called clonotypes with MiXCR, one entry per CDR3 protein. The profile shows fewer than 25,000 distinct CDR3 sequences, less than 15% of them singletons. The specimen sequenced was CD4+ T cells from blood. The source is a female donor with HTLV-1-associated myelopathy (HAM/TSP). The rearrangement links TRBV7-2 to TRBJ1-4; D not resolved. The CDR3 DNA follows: TGTGCCAGCAGCTTAGCGCGGACTGAAAAACTGTTTTTT. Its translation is CASSLARTEKLFF.